The 9 T cell receptor beta chains presented below share a single source sample, sequenced in a study of shared clonotypes between healthy human individuals. Clones were sequenced by immunoSEQ multiplex PCR, and TCRdb holds only the in-frame ones, with some missing. The data show around 1,100,000 clones, with roughly 80% seen just once and roughly 0.9% held by the top ten. Source material: memory CD4+ T cells from PBMCs. The subset here: CD45RA-negative fraction. Receptors were obtained from a man younger than 30 in good health. Some clones in this sample may be carry-over from other donors' samples.

The gene calls are TRBV9 and TRBJ2-1, with 10 bases matching TRBD2. Germline CDR1 is SGDLS and CDR2 is YYNGEE. The CDR3 loop spans 14 amino acids. V shed 0 bases, J shed 12 bases, and the junction held 6 bases outside the gene matches. The CDR3: CASSVESGRAGQFF. DNA for the CDR3: TGTGCCAGCAGCGTAGAAAGCGGGAGGGCCGGGCAGTTCTTC. Based on the CDR3 plus reference TRBV9 and TRBJ2-1, the full variable domain is DSGVTQTPKHLITATGQRVTLRCSPRSGDLSVYWYQQSLDQGLQFLIQYYNGEERAKGNILERFSAQQFPDLHSELNLSSLELGDSALYFCASSVESGRAGQFFGPGTRLTVL.

V usage is TRBV6-6 and J usage is TRBJ2-2; 8 bases map to TRBD2. The CDR3 is 13 residues long. The V and J ends lost 7 bases and 6 bases, in that order; junction bases with no gene match: 4. Germline V gives CDR1 MNHNY, CDR2 SVGAGI (reference sequence). The CDR3 here is CASKRESAGELFF. The DNA of the CDR3 is TGTGCCAGCAAGCGGGAGTCCGCCGGGGAGCTGTTTTTT.

Turning to this clone: Without the conserved terminal phenylalanine or tryptophan, this CDR3 likely stems from a read error. The genes are TRBV7-9 and TRBJ1-4; the match to TRBD1 covers 7 bases. Losses at the gene ends were 6 bases for V and 7 bases for J; bases not matched to a gene: 8. The CDR3 has 14 amino acids. Germline loops: CDR1 SEHNR, CDR2 FQNEAQ (reference sequence). The CDR3 reads CASSHRTGFEKLFL. The DNA of the CDR3 is TGTGCCAGCAGTCACCGGACAGGCTTTGAAAAACTGTTTCTT.

The CDR3 bases are TGTGCCAGTAGTATTGCTAGGTGGGCGGGAGCCACAGATACGCAGTATTTT. It specifies CASSIARWAGATDTQYF. J is TRBJ2-3 and V is TRBV19, with 7 positions matching TRBD2. Germline V gene sequence: CDR1 LNHDA, CDR2 SQIVND (reference sequence). The CDR3 is 17 residues long. Unmatched junction bases numbered 11, after V lost 3 bases and J lost 2 bases.

This chain uses TRBV14 with TRBJ2-3; a possible D gene is TRBD2 (5 bases). This CDR3 contains 16 residues. Germline-derived CDR1 and CDR2 are SGHDN and FVKESK. V gave up 1 base and J gave up 2 bases, with 13 bases separating them. The CDR3, as DNA: TGTGCCAGCAGCCAAGGGTCAGGACTTAACACAGATACGCAGTATTTT. This sequence encodes CASSQGSGLNTDTQYF.

V gene TRBV5-1 combines with J gene TRBJ2-2; D is uncertain. Per germline, CDR1 SGHRS and CDR2 YFSETQ. Trimming shortened V by 0 bases and J by 0 bases, and 9 bases separated the two germline ends. The CDR3 is made up of 16 amino acids. The chain's CDR3 is CASSLDYTTNTGELFF. The CDR3 bases are TGCGCCAGCAGCTTGGACTATACAACGAACACCGGGGAGCTGTTTTTT.

The chain combines TRBV2 with TRBJ2-5; D is perhaps TRBD1 or TRBD2 (5 bases each). The DNA end is more similar to TRBJ2-7, so the J call may be wrong. In germline, CDR1 is SNHLY, CDR2 FYNNEI. The CDR3 is 12 residues long. The CDR3, as DNA: TGTGCCAGCAGCAGGGACCCATACGAGCAGTACTTC. Protein sequence: CASSRDPYEQYF.

Only a few counts were recorded for this clone. The CDR3 DNA is TGTGCCAGCAGTATAGGGACAGTGAACACCGGGGAGCTGTTTTTT. Translation gives CASSIGTVNTGELFF. The chain combines TRBV27 with TRBJ2-2; TRBD1 aligns across 7 bases. J lost 1 base, V lost 5 bases, and 4 bases had no gene match. CDR1 is MNHEY, CDR2 SMNVEV, per germline (reference sequence). The CDR3 loop spans 15 amino acids.

This sequence joins TRBV4-2 and TRBJ2-5, with D perhaps matching TRBD2 (6 bases). Trimming pared 5 bases from V and 2 bases from J, leaving 15 bases between. Germline loops: CDR1 LGHNA, CDR2 YNFKEQ. The CDR3 totals 15 residues. The CDR3 nucleotides are TGTGCCAGCAGCTCCAGGGACTCGCAACAAGAGACCCAGTACTTC. It encodes CASSSRDSQQETQYF.